One sample yielded the 7 T cell receptor beta chains listed below, sequenced in a study of a mutant IDH1 vaccine in newly diagnosed glioma. Profiling relied on immunoSEQ multiplex PCR, and the TCRdb table lists in-frame clones only, not all of them. Of about 92,000 clones listed, roughly four fifths are singletons. The time point was: baseline, week 1 (first vaccination visit). The treatment is: pre-vaccination baseline after standard-of-care therapy. Here the sequenced sample was PBMCs, taken from a glioma patient treated with radiotherapy, temozolomide or both. These receptors were obtained from a woman aged 50 to 65 with glioma.

The V call is TRBV9, the J call TRBJ1-6, with TRBD1 matching over 8 bases. Germline values: CDR1 SGDLS, CDR2 YYNGEE. This CDR3 has 15 amino acids. Losses at the gene ends were 6 bases for V and 3 bases for J; bases not matched to a gene: 5. The CDR3 DNA reads as TGTGCCAGCAACGAGGGACAGGTCTATAATTCACCCCTCCACTTT. It is translated as CASNEGQVYNSPLHF.

This clone was observed a single time. The chain couples TRBV7-9 to TRBJ2-5, with D maybe TRBD2 (5 bases). This CDR3 has 15 amino acids. Deletions cut 2 bases from V and 2 bases from J, with 12 bases between. Germline loops: CDR1 SEHNR, CDR2 FQNEAQ (reference sequence). DNA for the CDR3: TGTGCCAGCAGCTTATCCCTAGGACTTCAAGAGACCCAGTACTTC. This sequence encodes CASSLSLGLQETQYF.

The chain uses TRBV6-4 and TRBJ2-5; 11 bases are a match to TRBD2. The CDR3 loop spans 17 amino acids. Germline loops: CDR1 MRHNA, CDR2 SNTAGT. After removal of 9 bases from V and 0 bases from J, the junction contained 12 bases not matched to a gene. The CDR3 nucleotides are TGTGCCAGGCATGACGTCCTAGCGGGGGGACACCAAGAGACCCAGTACTTC. Encoded protein: CARHDVLAGGHQETQYF.

V is TRBV15 and J is TRBJ2-3; D could derive from TRBD1 or TRBD2 (6 bases each). CDR3 size: 18 residues. Germline V CDR1 and CDR2: LNHNV, YYDKDF (reference sequence). The V end lost 0 bases, the J end lost 6 bases, and 22 bases lay between the germline ends. The CDR3: CATSREVLSWQGRDTQYF. The CDR3 DNA follows: TGTGCCACCAGCAGAGAGGTACTGAGTTGGCAGGGGAGGGATACGCAGTATTTT.

This clone has more than one count but fewer than ten. The chain has TRBV2 and TRBJ1-1; TRBD1 agrees at 7 bases. This CDR3 spans 13 amino acids. The ends lost 4 bases at V and 6 bases at J; junction bases unmatched: 5. From germline, CDR1 is SNHLY and CDR2 FYNNEI. The CDR3 DNA follows: TGTGCCAGCAGTGCCAGGGGGTACGCTGAAGCTTTCTTT. It is translated as CASSARGYAEAFF.

This clone has a handful of counts. The rearrangement uses TRBV5-6 and TRBJ1-1; D unclear. This CDR3 is built from 12 residues. Deletions cut 4 bases from V and 5 bases from J, with 9 bases between. Germline-derived CDR1 and CDR2 are SGHDT and YYEEEE. The CDR3: CASSTTGTEAFF. In DNA form, the CDR3 reads TGTGCCAGCAGCACCACGGGGACTGAAGCTTTCTTT.

The rearrangement links TRBV10-2 to TRBJ1-3, with a weak D call TRBD1 (5 bases). V lost 2 bases to trimming and J lost 4 bases, with 21 bases between them. Germline CDR1 is WSHSY and CDR2 is SAAADI. The CDR3 has 18 residues. The CDR3 DNA reads TGCGCCAGCAGTGAGGTCCGGGGTGGGGCGAAGGGAGGAAACACCATATATTTT. This codes for CASSEVRGGAKGGNTIYF.